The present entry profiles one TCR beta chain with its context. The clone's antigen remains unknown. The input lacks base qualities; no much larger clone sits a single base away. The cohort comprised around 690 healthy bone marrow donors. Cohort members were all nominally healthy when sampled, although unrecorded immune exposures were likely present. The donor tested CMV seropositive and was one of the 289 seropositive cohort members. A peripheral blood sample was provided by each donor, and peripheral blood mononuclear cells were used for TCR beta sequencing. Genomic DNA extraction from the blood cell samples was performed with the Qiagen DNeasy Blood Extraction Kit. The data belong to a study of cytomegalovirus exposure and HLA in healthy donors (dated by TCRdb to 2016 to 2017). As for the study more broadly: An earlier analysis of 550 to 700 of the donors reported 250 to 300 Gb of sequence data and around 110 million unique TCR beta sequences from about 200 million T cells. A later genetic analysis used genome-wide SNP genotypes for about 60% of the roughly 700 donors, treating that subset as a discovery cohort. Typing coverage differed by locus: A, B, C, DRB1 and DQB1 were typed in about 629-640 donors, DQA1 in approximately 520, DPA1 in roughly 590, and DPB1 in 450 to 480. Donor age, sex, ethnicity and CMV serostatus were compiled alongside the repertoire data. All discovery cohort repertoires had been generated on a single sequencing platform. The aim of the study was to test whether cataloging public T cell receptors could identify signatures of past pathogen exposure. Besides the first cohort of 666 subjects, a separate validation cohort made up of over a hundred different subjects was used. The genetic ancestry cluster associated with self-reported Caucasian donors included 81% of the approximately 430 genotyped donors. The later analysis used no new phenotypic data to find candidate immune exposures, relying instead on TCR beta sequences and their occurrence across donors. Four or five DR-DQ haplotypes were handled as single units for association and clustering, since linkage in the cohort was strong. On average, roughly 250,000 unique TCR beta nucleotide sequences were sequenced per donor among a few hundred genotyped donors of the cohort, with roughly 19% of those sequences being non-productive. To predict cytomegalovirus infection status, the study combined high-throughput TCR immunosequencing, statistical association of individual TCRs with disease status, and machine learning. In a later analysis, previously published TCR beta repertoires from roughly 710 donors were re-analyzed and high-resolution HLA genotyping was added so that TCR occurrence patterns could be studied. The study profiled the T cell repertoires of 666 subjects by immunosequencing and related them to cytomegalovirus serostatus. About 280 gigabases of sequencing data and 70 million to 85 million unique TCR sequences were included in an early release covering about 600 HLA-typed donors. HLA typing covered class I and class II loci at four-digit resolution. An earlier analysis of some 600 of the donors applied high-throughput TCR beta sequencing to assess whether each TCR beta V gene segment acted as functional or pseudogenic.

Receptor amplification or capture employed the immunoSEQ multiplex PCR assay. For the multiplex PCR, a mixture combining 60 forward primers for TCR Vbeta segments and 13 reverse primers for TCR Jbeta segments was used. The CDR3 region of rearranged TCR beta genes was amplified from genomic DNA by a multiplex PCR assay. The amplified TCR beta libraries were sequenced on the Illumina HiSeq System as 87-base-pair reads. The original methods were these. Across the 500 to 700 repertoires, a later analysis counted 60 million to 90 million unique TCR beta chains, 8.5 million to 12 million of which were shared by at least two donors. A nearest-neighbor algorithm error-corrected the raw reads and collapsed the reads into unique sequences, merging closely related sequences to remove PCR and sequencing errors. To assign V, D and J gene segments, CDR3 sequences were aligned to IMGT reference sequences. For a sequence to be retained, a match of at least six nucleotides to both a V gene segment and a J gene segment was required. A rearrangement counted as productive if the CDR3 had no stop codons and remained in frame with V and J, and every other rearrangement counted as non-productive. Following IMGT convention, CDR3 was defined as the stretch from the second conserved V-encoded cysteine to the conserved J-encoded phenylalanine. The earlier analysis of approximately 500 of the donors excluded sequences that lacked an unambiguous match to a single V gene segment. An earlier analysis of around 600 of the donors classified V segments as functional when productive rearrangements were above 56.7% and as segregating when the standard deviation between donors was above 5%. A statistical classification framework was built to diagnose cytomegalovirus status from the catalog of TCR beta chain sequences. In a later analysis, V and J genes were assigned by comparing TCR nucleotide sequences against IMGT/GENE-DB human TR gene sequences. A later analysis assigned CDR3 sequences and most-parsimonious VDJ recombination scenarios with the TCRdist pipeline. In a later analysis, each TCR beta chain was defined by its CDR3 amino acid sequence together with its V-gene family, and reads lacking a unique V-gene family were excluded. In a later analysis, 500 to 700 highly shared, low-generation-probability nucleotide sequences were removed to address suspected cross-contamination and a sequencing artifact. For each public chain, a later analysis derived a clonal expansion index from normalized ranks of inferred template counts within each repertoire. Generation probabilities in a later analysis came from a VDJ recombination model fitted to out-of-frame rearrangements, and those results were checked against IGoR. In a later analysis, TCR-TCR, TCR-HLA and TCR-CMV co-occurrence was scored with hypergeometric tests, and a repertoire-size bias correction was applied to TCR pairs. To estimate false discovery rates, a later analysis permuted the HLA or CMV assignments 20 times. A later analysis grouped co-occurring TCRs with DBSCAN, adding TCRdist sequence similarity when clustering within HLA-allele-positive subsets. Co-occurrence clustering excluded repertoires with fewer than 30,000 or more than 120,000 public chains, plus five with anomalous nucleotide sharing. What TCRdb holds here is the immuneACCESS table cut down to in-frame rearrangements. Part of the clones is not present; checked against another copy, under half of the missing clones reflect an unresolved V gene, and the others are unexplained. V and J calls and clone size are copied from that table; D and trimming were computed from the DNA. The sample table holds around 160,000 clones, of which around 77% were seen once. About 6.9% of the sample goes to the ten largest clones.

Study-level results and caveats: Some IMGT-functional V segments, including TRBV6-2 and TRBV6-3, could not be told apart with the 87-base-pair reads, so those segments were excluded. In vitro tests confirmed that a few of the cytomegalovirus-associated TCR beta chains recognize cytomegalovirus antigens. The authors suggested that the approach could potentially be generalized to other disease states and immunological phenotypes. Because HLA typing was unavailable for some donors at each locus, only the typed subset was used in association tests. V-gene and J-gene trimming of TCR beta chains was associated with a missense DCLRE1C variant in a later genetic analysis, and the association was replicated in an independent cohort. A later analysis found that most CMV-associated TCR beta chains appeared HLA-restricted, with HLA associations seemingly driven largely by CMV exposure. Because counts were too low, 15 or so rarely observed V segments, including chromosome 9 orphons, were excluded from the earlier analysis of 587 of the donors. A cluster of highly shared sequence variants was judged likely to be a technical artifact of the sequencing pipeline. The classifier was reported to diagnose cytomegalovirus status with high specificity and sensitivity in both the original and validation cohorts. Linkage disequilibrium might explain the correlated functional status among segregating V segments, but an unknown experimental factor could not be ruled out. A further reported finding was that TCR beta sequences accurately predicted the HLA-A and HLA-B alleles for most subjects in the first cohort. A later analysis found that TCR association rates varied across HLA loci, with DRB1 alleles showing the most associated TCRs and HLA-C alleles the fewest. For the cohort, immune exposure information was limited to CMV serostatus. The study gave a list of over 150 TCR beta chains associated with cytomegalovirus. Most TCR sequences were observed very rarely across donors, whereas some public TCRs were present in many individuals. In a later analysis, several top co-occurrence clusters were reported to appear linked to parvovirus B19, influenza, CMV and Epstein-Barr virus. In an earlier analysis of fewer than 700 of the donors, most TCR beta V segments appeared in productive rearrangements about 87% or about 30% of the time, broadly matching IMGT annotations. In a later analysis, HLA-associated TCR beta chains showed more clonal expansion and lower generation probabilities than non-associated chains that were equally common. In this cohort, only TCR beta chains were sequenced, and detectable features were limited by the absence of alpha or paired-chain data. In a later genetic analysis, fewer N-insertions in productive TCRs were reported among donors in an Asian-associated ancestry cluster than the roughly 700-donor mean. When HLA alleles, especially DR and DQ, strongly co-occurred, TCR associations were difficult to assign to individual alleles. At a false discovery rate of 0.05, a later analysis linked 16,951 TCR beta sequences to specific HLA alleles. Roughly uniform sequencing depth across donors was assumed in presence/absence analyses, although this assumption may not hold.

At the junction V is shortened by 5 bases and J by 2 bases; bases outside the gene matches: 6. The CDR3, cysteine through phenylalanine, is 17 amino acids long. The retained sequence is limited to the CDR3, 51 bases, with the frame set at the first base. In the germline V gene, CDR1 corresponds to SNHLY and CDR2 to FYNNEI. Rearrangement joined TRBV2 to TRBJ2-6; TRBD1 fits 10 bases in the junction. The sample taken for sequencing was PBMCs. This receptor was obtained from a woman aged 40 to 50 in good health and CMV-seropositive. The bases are TGTGCCAGCAGTAGACCGGGACAGGGGCCTGGGGCCAACGTCCTGACTTTC. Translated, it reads CASSRPGQGPGANVLTF. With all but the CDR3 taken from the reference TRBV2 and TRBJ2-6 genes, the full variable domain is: EPEVTQTPSHQVTQMGQEVILRCVPISNHLYFYWYRQILGQKVEFLVSFYNNEISEKSEIFDDQFSVERPDGSNFTLKIRSTKLEDSAMYFCASSRPGQGPGANVLTFGAGSRLTVL.